Listed below are T cell receptor beta chains from one sample, sequenced in a study of cytomegalovirus exposure and HLA in healthy donors. Repertoires were generated with immunoSEQ multiplex PCR, while TCRdb's copy carries only in-frame clones and drops some. The table records approximately 110,000 clones, approximately 94% of them present only once. Source material: PBMCs. Receptors originate from a woman in her late teens or twenties in good health and CMV-seronegative. The CDR3 runs from the conserved cysteine through the conserved F or W. Fields, in order: J gene, V gene, D gene, CDR3 protein. The D gene is left open where the match is weak.

TRBJ1-1 TRBV7-6 - CASSLLRVPNTEAFF
TRBJ2-7 TRBV5-1 TRBD1 CASSSPFQGVYEQYF
TRBJ1-6 TRBV12-5 - CASGLDGSGPGDSPLHF
TRBJ1-1 TRBV6-6 - CASSYHAGGDTEAFF
TRBJ2-3 TRBV6-5 - CATRSSGQGTDTQYF
TRBJ2-1 TRBV11-3 TRBD2 CASSFASGGARNEQFF
TRBJ2-7 TRBV28 - CASSFWGAYEQYF
TRBJ2-1 TRBV9 TRBD2 CASSVARGRYNEQFF
TRBJ1-1 TRBV27 TRBD1 CASFHLTGENTEAFF
TRBJ1-5 TRBV7-8 - CASSLGGLNQPQHF
TRBJ1-2 TRBV5-1 TRBD1 CASSLATGGSYGYTF
TRBJ1-2 TRBV6-1 - CASMPGGFYGYTF
TRBJ2-1 TRBV10-3 TRBD1 CAIGAADRGSLVEQFF
TRBJ2-7 TRBV6-1 TRBD2 CASSVGRENYEQYF
TRBJ1-5 TRBV4-2 - CASSQGVHSNQPQHF
TRBJ2-1 TRBV7-9 TRBD1 CASSSQGLSYNEQFF
TRBJ2-2 TRBV5-1 - CASSWGAGLTGELFF
TRBJ2-7 TRBV13 TRBD2 CASSLDSSGRAYEQYF
TRBJ1-3 TRBV30 - CAWSVVDRRNTIYF
TRBJ1-4 TRBV30 TRBD1 CAWSVRAGGAGEKLFF
TRBJ1-2 TRBV11-2 - CASSSSAGGDYGYTF
TRBJ2-1 TRBV4-1 TRBD1 CASSQAPTGRYNEQFF
TRBJ2-1 TRBV14 - CASSRRQDNDEQFF
TRBJ2-1 TRBV10-1 - CASSPAGWNEQFF
TRBJ2-4 TRBV7-2 TRBD1 CASSPGDRGLNIQYF
TRBJ2-1 TRBV10-3 - CAISVSGTDNEQFF
TRBJ1-2 TRBV5-1 TRBD1 CASSLGPTGTGRGYTF
TRBJ2-1 TRBV7-6 - CASSLGGAYGDEQFF